The clone carrying this TCR beta chain appeared a few times. The sample belongs to a study of T-cell reconstitution after alpha-beta-depleted transplantation in children. V was trimmed by 2 bases and J by 5 bases, leaving 13 bases between them. Germline V gene data show CDR1 as SGHRS and CDR2 as YFSETQ. The length of the CDR3 is 15 residues. The TCRbeta library incorporated unique molecular identifiers. Via MiXCR, TCRdb re-called the PCR reads, giving one row per CDR3 protein. In the table there are about 190,000 distinct CDR3 sequences, approximately 6.8% of which are singletons. The chain employs TRBV5-1 and TRBJ2-2, with D maybe TRBD1 (7 bases). The starting material was PBMCs from the stem cell graft donor, obtained from the stem cell graft. The TCR sequence derives from a human donor who donated a stem cell graft to a child with Wiskott-Aldrich syndrome. CDR3 sequence (DNA): TGCGCCAGCAGCTTACAGACAGGGAGGACCGGGGAGCTGTTTTTT. This sequence encodes CASSLQTGRTGELFF.